This TCR beta chain was profiled in a study of early T cells in non-severe SARS-CoV-2 infection. The germline V gene encodes CDR1 SGHAT and CDR2 FQDESV (reference sequence). Trimming took 2 bases from V and 1 from J, leaving 7 bases between them. This CDR3 is built from 14 residues. Study findings and constraints: Private and CD4 specificities were missed by VDJdb matching, which favored anti-spike CD8 responses.

This clonotype was observed a few times. Its antigen is unknown. TCRdb passed the 5' RACE reads through MiXCR, listing each CDR3 protein once. The sample contains around 82,000 distinct CDR3 sequences, over 9% of which appear only once. The source material was whole blood. The sequence came from an adult who was a healthcare worker with PCR-confirmed SARS-CoV-2 infection or an uninfected control (not recorded which). The gene calls are TRBV11-1 and TRBJ2-3; D is unresolved. The CDR3 spells CASSLWARTDTQYF. As DNA, the CDR3 is TGTGCCAGCAGCTTATGGGCCCGCACAGATACGCAGTATTTT.